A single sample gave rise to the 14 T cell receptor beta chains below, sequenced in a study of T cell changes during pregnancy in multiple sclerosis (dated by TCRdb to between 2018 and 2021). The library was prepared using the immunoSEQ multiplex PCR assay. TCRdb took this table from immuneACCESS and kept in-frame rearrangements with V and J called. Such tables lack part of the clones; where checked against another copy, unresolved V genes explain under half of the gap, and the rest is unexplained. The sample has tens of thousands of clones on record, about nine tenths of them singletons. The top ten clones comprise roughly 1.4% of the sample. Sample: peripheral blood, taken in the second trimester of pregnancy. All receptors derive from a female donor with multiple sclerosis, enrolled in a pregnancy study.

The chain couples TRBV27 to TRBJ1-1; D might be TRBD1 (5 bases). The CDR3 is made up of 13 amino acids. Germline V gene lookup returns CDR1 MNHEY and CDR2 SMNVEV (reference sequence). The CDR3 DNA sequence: TGTGCGAGTTGGCAAGACAGTCGCACTGAAGCTTTCTTT. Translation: CASWQDSRTEAFF.

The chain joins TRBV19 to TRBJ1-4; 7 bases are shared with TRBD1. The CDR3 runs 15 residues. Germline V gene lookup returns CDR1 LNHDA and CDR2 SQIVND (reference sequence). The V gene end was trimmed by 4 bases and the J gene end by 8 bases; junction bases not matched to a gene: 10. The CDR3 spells CASSTPQGMGEKLFF. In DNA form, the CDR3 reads TGTGCCAGTAGTACCCCACAGGGGATGGGGGAAAAACTGTTTTTT.

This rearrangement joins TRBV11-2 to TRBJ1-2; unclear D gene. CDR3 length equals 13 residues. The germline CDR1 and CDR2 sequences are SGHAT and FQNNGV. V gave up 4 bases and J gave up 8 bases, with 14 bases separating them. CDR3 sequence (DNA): TGTGCCAGCAGCTCTTATAGATCCGGGGGCTACACCTTC. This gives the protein CASSSYRSGGYTF.

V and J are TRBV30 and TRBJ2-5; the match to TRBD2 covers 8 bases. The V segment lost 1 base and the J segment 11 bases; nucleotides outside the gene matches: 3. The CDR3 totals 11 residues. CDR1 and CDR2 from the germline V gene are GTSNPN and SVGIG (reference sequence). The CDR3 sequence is CAWSAGGEQYF. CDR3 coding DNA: TGTGCCTGGAGTGCCGGGGGGGAGCAGTACTTC.

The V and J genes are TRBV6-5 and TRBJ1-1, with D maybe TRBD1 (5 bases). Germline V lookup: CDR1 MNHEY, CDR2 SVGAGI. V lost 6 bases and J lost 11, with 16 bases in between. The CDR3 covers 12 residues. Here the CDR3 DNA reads TGTGCCAGCAGCCGGGGGGAAGCTGGGGCTTTCTTT. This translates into CASSRGEAGAFF.

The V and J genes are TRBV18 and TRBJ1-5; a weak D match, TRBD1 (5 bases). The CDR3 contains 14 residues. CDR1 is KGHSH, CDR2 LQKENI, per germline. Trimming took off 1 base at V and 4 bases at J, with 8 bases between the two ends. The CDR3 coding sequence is TGTGCCAGCTCACCACAGGCAGGGAATCAGCCCCAGCATTTT. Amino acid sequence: CASSPQAGNQPQHF.

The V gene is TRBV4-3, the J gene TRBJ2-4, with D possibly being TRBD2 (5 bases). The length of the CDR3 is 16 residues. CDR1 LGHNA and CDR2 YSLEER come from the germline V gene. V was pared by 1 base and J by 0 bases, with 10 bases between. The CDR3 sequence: CASSQGRTVAKNIQYF. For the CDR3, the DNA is TGCGCCAGCAGCCAAGGTCGGACTGTAGCCAAAAACATTCAGTACTTC.

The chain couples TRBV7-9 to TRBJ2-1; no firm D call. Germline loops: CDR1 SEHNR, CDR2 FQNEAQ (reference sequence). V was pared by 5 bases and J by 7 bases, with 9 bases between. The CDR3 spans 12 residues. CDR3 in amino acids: CASSPRSNEQFF. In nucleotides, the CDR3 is TGTGCCAGCAGCCCCCGGAGTAATGAGCAGTTCTTC.

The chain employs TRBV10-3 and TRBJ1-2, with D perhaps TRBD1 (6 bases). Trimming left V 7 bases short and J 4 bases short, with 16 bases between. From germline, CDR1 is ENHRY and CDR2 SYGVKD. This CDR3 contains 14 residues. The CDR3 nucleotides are TGTGCCATCAACGGACAGTTGGGGAGCTATGGCTACACCTTC. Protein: CAINGQLGSYGYTF.

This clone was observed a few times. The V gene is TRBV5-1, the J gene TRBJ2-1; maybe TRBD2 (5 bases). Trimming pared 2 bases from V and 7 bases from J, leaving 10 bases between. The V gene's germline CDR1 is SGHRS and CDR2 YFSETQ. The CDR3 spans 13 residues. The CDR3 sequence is CASSFFGGNEQFF. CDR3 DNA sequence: TGCGCCAGCAGCTTCTTTGGCGGGAATGAGCAGTTCTTC.

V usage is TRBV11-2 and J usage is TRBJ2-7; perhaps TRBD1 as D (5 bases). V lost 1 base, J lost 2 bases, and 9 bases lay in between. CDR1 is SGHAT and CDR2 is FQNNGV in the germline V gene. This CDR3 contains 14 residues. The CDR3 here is CASSLVRAPYEQYF. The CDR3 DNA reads TGTGCCAGCAGCTTAGTCAGGGCCCCCTACGAGCAGTACTTC.

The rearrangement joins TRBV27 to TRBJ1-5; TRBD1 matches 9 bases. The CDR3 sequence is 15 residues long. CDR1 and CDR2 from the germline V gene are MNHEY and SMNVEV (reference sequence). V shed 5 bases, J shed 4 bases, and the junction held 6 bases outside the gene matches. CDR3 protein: CASSAQGARNQPQHF. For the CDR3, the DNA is TGTGCCAGCAGTGCACAGGGGGCGCGTAATCAGCCCCAGCATTTT.

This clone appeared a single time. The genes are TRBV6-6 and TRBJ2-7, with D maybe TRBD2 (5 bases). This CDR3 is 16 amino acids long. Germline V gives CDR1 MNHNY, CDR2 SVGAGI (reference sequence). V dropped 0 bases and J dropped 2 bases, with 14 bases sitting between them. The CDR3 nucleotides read TGTGCCAGCAGTTACTCGGGAGCAGGTGGGGCCTACGAGCAGTACTTC. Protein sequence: CASSYSGAGGAYEQYF.

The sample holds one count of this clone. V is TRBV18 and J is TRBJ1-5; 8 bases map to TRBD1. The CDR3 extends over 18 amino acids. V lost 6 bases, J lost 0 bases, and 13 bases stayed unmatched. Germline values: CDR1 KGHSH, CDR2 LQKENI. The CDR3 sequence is CASSRGAGGEDSNQPQHF. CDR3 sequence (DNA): TGTGCCAGCTCGCGTGGGGCAGGGGGCGAGGATAGCAATCAGCCCCAGCATTTT.